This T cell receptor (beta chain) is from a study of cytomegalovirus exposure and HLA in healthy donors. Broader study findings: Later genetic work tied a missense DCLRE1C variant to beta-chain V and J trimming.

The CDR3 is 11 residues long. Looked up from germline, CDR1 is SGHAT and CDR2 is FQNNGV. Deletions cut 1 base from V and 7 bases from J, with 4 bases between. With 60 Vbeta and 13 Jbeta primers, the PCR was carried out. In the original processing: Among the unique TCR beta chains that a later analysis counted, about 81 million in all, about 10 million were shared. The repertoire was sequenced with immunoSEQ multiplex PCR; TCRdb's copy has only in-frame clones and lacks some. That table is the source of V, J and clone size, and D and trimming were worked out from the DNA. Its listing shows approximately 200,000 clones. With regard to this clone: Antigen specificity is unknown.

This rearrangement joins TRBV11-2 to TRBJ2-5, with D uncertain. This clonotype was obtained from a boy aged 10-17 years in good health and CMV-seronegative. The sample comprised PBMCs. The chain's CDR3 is CASSLAGTQYF. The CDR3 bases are TGTGCCAGCAGCTTAGCAGGGACCCAGTACTTC.